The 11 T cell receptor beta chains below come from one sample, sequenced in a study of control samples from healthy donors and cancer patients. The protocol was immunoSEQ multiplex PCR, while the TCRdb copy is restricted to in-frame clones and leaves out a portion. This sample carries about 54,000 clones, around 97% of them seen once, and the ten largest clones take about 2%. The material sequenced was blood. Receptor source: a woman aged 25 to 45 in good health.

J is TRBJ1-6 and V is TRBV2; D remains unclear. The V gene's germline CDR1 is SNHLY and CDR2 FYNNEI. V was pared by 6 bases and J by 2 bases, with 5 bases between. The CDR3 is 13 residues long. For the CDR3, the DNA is TGTGCCAGCAGCCGGGCCTATAATTCACCCCTCCACTTT. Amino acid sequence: CASSRAYNSPLHF.

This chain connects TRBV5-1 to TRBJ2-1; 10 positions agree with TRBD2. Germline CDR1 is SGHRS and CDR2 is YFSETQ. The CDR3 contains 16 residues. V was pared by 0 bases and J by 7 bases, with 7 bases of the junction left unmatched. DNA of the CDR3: TGCGCCAGCAGCTTGGGGCTAGCGGGAGCGGGGAATGAGCAGTTCTTC. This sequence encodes CASSLGLAGAGNEQFF.

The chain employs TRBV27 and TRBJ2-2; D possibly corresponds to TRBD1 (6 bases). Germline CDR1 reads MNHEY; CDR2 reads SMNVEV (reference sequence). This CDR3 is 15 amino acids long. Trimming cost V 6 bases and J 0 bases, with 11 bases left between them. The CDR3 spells CASRRGTTNTGELFF. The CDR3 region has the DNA TGTGCCAGCAGGAGGGGGACCACGAACACCGGGGAGCTGTTTTTT.

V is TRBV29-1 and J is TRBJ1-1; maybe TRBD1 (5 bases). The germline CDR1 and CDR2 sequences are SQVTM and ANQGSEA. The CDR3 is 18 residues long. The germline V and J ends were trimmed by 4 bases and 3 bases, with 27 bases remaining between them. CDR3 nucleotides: TGCAGCGTTGGGGGTATTGGACGAGGGACTTTTTGGGACACTGAAGCTTTCTTT. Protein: CSVGGIGRGTFWDTEAFF.

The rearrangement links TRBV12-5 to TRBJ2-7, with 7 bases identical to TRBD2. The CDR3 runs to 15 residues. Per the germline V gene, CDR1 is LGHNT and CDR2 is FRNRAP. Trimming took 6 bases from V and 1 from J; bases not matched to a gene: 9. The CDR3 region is CASGSPGGGSYEQYF. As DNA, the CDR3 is TGTGCTAGTGGGAGTCCGGGCGGGGGTTCCTACGAGCAGTACTTC.

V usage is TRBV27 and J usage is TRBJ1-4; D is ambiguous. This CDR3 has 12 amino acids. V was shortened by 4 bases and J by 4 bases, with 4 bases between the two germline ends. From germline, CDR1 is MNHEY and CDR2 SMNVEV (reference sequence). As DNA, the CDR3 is TGTGCCAGCAGTTCGCGTAATGAAAAACTGTTTTTT. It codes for CASSSRNEKLFF.

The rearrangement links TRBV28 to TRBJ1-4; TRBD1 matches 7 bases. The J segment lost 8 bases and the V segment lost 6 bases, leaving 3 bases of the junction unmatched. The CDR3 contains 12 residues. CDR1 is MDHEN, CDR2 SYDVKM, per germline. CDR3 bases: TGTGCCAGCAGGACAGGGTACGAAAAACTGTTTTTT. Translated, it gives CASRTGYEKLFF.

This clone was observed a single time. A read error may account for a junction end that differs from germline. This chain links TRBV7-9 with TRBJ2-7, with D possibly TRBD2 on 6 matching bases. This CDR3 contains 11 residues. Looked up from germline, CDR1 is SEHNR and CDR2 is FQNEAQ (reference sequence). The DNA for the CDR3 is TGTGCCAGCAGCTTAGCTTGGGACTCTATTTTC. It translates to CASSLAWDSIF. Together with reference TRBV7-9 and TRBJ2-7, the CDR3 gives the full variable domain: DTGVSQNPRHKITKRGQNVTFRCDPISEHNRLYWYRQTLGQGPEFLTYFQNEAQLEKSRLLSDRFSAERPKGSFSTLEIQRTEQGDSAMYLCASSLAWDSIFGPGTRLTVT.

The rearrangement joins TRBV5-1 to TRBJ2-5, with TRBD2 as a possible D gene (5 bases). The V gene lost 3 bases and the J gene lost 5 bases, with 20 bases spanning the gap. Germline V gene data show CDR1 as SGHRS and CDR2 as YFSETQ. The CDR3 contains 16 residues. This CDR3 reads CASSSLPGAVGETQYF. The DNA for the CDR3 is TGCGCCAGCAGCTCTCTTCCCGGAGCGGTTGGGGAGACCCAGTACTTC.

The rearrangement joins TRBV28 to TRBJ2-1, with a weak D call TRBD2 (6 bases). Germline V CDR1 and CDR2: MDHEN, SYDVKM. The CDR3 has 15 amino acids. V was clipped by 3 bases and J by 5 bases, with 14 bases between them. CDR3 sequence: CASSFAGIANNEQFF. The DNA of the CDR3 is TGTGCCAGCAGTTTCGCGGGAATAGCCAACAATGAGCAGTTCTTC. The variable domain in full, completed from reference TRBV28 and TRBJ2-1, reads DVKVTQSSRYLVKRTGEKVFLECVQDMDHENMFWYRQDPGLGLRLIYFSYDVKMKEKGDIPEGYSVSREKKERFSLILESASTNQTSMYLCASSFAGIANNEQFFGPGTRLTVL.

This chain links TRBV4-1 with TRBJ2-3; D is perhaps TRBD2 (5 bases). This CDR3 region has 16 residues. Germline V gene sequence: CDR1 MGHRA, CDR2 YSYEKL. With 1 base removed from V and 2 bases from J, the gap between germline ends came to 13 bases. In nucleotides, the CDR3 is TGCGCCAGCAGCCAAGTGGGCGAGGACTCCACAGATACGCAGTATTTT. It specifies CASSQVGEDSTDTQYF.